This T cell receptor beta chain appears in the sequencing data of a study of PD-1 blockade in classical Hodgkin lymphoma. General study points: Exclusion covered patients beginning nivolumab under 1 year post-ASCT.

Sequencing used immunoSEQ multiplex PCR; TCRdb keeps in-frame clones, though not all of them. This sample has approximately 11,000 clones, with approximately 80% found just once. All patients experienced relapse after autologous stem cell transplantation, and brentuximab vedotin exposure was variable. J lost 2 bases, V lost 4 bases, and 3 bases had no gene match. From germline, CDR1 is SQVTM and CDR2 ANQGSEA. This CDR3 has 13 amino acids. With regard to this clone: Its antigen is not identified.

The V gene is TRBV29-1, the J gene TRBJ2-3; TRBD2 matches 7 bases. The source is a human donor with classical Hodgkin lymphoma. The material sequenced was peripheral blood mononuclear cells (PBMCs), taken at baseline. The CDR3, as DNA: TGCAGCGTTGGCCGGGACTACACAGATACGCAGTATTTT. Protein sequence: CSVGRDYTDTQYF.